A single sample is the source of the 29 T cell receptor beta chains below, sequenced in a study of T cells expressing NK-cell markers. TCRdb re-called the 5' RACE reads and catalogs CDR3 proteins one per entry, DNA excluded. In total, the table holds about 160,000 distinct CDR3 sequences. The sequencing sample was made of blood T cells: a sorted CD56 or NKG2C T cell subset, CD4+ or CD8+ T cells, or bulk PBMC T cells (not recorded which). These receptors originate from a man aged 18-75 years in good health.

This sequence joins TRBV10-3 and TRBJ2-6. Germline V gene sequence: CDR1 ENHRY, CDR2 SYGVKD. The CDR3 consists of 12 residues. The CDR3 loop reads CAINSGANVLTF.

The chain couples TRBV10-3 to TRBJ1-1; without DNA, the TCRdb call of TRBD1 cannot be checked. Per germline, CDR1 ENHRY and CDR2 SYGVKD. CDR3 size: 15 residues. The CDR3: CAISESEGMNTEAFF.

The V call is TRBV6-5, the J call TRBJ1-1. Germline CDR1 reads MNHEY; CDR2 reads SVGAGI. This CDR3 is 17 amino acids long. CDR3 amino acids: CASSYSSISVENTEAFF.

The chain couples TRBV20-1 to TRBJ2-1. The CDR3 is made up of 17 amino acids. Germline CDR1 DFQATT, CDR2 SNEGSKA (reference sequence). The CDR3 reads CSARDPSRGSSYNEQFF.

V gene TRBV20-1 combines with J gene TRBJ2-7; TCRdb's D call of TRBD2 is untestable without DNA. The germline V gene encodes CDR1 DFQATT and CDR2 SNEGSKA (reference sequence). There are 15 residues in the CDR3. The CDR3 spells CSAPARGPSSYEQYF.

The chain couples TRBV19 to TRBJ2-2; TCRdb calls TRBD1, which cannot be checked without DNA. The germline CDR1 and CDR2 sequences are LNHDA and SQIVND (reference sequence). This CDR3 comprises 15 residues. CDR3 amino acids: CASSIRVAPTGELFF.

The chain's CDR3 is CASSTKAGGFYGYTF. This chain uses TRBV14 with TRBJ1-2. Per germline, CDR1 SGHDN and CDR2 FVKESK. The CDR3 contains 15 residues.

The rearrangement joins TRBV28 to TRBJ1-6; TCRdb reports TRBD1, a call that lacks DNA to check it against. CDR3 length: 14 amino acids. Germline CDR1 and CDR2: MDHEN and SYDVKM. This chain's CDR3 is CASSLDSGNEPLHF.

The CDR3 loop reads CASSLATAGGTPEKLFF. The rearrangement joins TRBV7-9 to TRBJ1-4. Germline V gene sequence: CDR1 SEHNR, CDR2 FQNEAQ (reference sequence). The CDR3 is 17 residues long.

The gene calls are TRBV15 and TRBJ2-5; checking the TCRdb D call of TRBD2 is not possible without DNA. CDR1 is LNHNV and CDR2 is YYDKDF in the germline V gene (reference sequence). The CDR3 consists of 15 residues. The CDR3 sequence: CATSRLAGGQETQYF.

The chain recombines TRBV4-2 with TRBJ2-1; the TRBD2 assignment by TCRdb is unverifiable without DNA. The CDR3 runs to 17 residues. Germline CDR1 is LGHNA and CDR2 is YNFKEQ. CDR3 residues: CASSLEGLAGGLNEQFF.

The chain recombines TRBV10-2 with TRBJ2-2. Germline assignment: CDR1 WSHSY and CDR2 SAAADI. The CDR3 has 12 amino acids. The CDR3 loop reads CASSAFHGELFF.

The chain couples TRBV11-2 to TRBJ1-1; no DNA is available, so the TRBD1 call from TCRdb remains unchecked. Germline lookup yields CDR1 SGHAT and CDR2 FQNNGV. This CDR3 is 18 amino acids long. The CDR3 sequence: CASSLSHSLTGVNTEAFF.

V gene TRBV5-4 combines with J gene TRBJ1-1; the TCRdb D gene call, TRBD1, has no DNA to confirm it. CDR1 and CDR2 (germline): SGHNT, YYREEE (reference sequence). The CDR3 spans 16 residues. Here the CDR3 reads CASSADRGPVNTEAFF.

The gene calls are TRBV5-1 and TRBJ1-6; TCRdb picks TRBD1, but there is no DNA to check that call. This CDR3 comprises 16 residues. The germline CDR1 and CDR2 sequences are SGHRS and YFSETQ. CDR3: CASTWTPVQGDSPLHF.

The J gene is TRBJ2-2, the V gene TRBV6-4. The germline V gene encodes CDR1 MRHNA and CDR2 SNTAGT. The CDR3 is 14 amino acids. CDR3 protein: CASSDSTNTGELFF.

V gene TRBV2 combines with J gene TRBJ2-7. The CDR3 totals 13 residues. Per germline, CDR1 SNHLY and CDR2 FYNNEI. CDR3 sequence reads: CASVVGVNYEQYF.

This chain uses TRBV6-2 or TRBV6-3 with TRBJ2-3; the TCRdb call, TRBD1, lacks DNA for checking. Per the germline V gene, CDR1 is MNHEY and CDR2 is SVGEGT. This CDR3 spans 14 amino acids. The CDR3 sequence: CASSQGSGADTQYF.

The chain employs TRBV5-1 and TRBJ2-7. Germline CDR1 is SGHRS and CDR2 is YFSETQ. CDR3 length equals 12 residues. The CDR3 reads CASRGSNYEQYF. The complete variable domain, with remaining parts taken from reference TRBV5-1 and TRBJ2-7, reads KAGVTQTPRYLIKTRGQQVTLSCSPISGHRSVSWYQQTPGQGLQFLFEYFSETQRNKGNFPGRFSGRQFSNSRSEMNVSTLELGDSALYLCASRGSNYEQYFGPGTRLTVT.

This rearrangement joins TRBV20-1 to TRBJ2-1; TCRdb proposes TRBD2, but this gene call is untestable without DNA. This CDR3 region has 18 residues. CDR1 is DFQATT, CDR2 SNEGSKA, per germline (reference sequence). CDR3 protein: CSVPQRGVLVGSYNEQFF.

This chain links TRBV7-2 with TRBJ1-1. CDR1 SGHTA and CDR2 FQGNSA come from the germline V gene. CDR3 length: 16 residues. The CDR3 sequence: CASSLVPERDYTEAFF. Using reference TRBV7-2 and TRBJ1-1 for the parts outside the CDR3, the full variable domain is GAGVSQSPSNKVTEKGKDVELRCDPISGHTALYWYRQSLGQGLEFLIYFQGNSAPDKSGLPSDRFSAERTGGSVSTLTIQRTQQEDSAVYLCASSLVPERDYTEAFFGQGTRLTVV.

The chain employs TRBV7-9 and TRBJ1-5; TCRdb returns TRBD1, unconfirmable since there is no DNA. The CDR3 sequence is 14 residues long. CDR1 and CDR2 from the germline V gene are SEHNR and FQNEAQ (reference sequence). The CDR3 region is CASSQGGVYQPQHF. Variable domain in full (rest from reference TRBV7-9 and TRBJ1-5): DTGVSQNPRHKITKRGQNVTFRCDPISEHNRLYWYRQTLGQGPEFLTYFQNEAQLEKSRLLSDRFSAERPKGSFSTLEIQRTEQGDSAMYLCASSQGGVYQPQHFGDGTRLSIL.

V gene TRBV7-9 combines with J gene TRBJ2-5. The CDR3 spans 11 residues. Germline V gene data show CDR1 as SEHNR and CDR2 as FQNEAQ (reference sequence). CDR3 protein: CASSRTGAQYF.

The chain links TRBV2 to TRBJ1-1; there is no DNA to check the TCRdb D call of TRBD1. CDR1 and CDR2 (germline): SNHLY, FYNNEI. The CDR3 runs to 15 residues. CDR3 loop: CASSVWTGLNTEAFF.

The chain employs TRBV7-3 and TRBJ2-3; the D gene TCRdb calls, TRBD1, cannot be checked with no DNA. Germline CDR1 is SGHTA and CDR2 is FQGTGA. This CDR3 comprises 15 residues. This CDR3 reads CASSLRDSPQDTQYF.

The CDR3 spells CASSPGGGASYNEQFF. The V gene is TRBV13, the J gene TRBJ2-1; TCRdb reports TRBD1, a call that lacks DNA to check it against. Looked up from germline, CDR1 is PRHDT and CDR2 is FYEKMQ (reference sequence). The CDR3 totals 16 residues.

The gene calls are TRBV29-1 and TRBJ2-3; TCRdb's D call of TRBD1 is untestable without DNA. Germline V gene lookup returns CDR1 SQVTM and CDR2 ANQGSEA. This CDR3 spans 17 amino acids. The CDR3 sequence is CSVEDRRVGRVTGTQYF.

The chain is built from TRBV7-8 and TRBJ2-1; there is no DNA to check the TCRdb D call of TRBD1. Germline lookup yields CDR1 SGHVS and CDR2 FQNEAQ. The CDR3 is 17 residues long. CDR3 sequence: CASSPPRMGRSYNEQFF. Drawing the rest from reference TRBV7-8 and TRBJ2-1, the complete variable domain is GAGVSQSPRYKVAKRGQDVALRCDPISGHVSLFWYQQALGQGPEFLTYFQNEAQLDKSGLPSDRFFAERPEGSVSTLKIQRTQQEDSAVYLCASSPPRMGRSYNEQFFGPGTRLTVL.

CDR3 amino acids: CSVPGPPTDTQYF. V is TRBV29-1 and J is TRBJ2-3; TCRdb picks TRBD1, but there is no DNA to check that call. Germline V lookup: CDR1 SQVTM, CDR2 ANQGSEA. The CDR3 is made up of 13 amino acids.